Following are 13 T cell receptor beta chains from one sample sequenced in a study of shared T cell receptors in the human thymus. Clones were read by immunoSEQ multiplex PCR, and TCRdb kept only the in-frame ones, dropping some. The sample lists 500,000 to 550,000 clones; about 84% were seen once. The same sample was also used in a study of human thymus T cells.

What was sequenced was thymocytes. The source of these receptors is a boy under two years old with a congenital heart defect.

The chain recombines TRBV29-1 with TRBJ2-3; 8 bases match TRBD1. CDR1 is SQVTM and CDR2 is ANQGSEA in the germline V gene. V lost 4 bases, J lost 6 bases, and 12 bases stayed unmatched. This CDR3 is built from 15 residues. CDR3 sequence (DNA): TGCAGCGTTGGGAGACAGGGGCTTAAAGCGGATACGCAGTATTTT. It encodes CSVGRQGLKADTQYF.

This clone was detected only a few times. The chain is built from TRBV11-3 and TRBJ1-1; D may be TRBD1 (6 bases). CDR1 SGHNT and CDR2 YENEEA come from the germline V gene. The CDR3 has 13 residues. The V end was cut by 5 bases, the J end by 7 bases, with 14 bases between. The CDR3: CASSPRTEGEAFF. CDR3 nucleotides: TGTGCCAGCAGCCCCCGGACAGAGGGTGAAGCTTTCTTT.

The chain combines TRBV11-3 with TRBJ1-1; TRBD1 aligns across 8 bases. The length of the CDR3 is 15 residues. With V trimmed by 5 bases and J by 5 bases, 10 bases remained unmatched. The germline gives CDR1 SGHNT, CDR2 YENEEA. The CDR3 region has the DNA TGTGCCAGCAGCACTCAGCATACAGGGGGAACTGAAGCTTTCTTT. Translation gives CASSTQHTGGTEAFF.

The chain couples TRBV28 to TRBJ1-5; D remains unclear. V was pared by 2 bases and J by 15 bases, with 11 bases between. CDR1 MDHEN and CDR2 SYDVKM come from the germline V gene. The CDR3 sequence is 11 residues long. CDR3 DNA sequence: TGTGCCAGCAGTTTAGAGAGGGCCTGGCATTTT. Residues: CASSLERAWHF.

This sequence joins TRBV10-1 and TRBJ2-7; 7 bases are shared with TRBD2. Germline V lookup: CDR1 WNHNN, CDR2 SYGVQD (reference sequence). The CDR3 runs to 16 residues. V lost 5 bases to trimming and J lost 5 bases; unmatched junction nucleotides: 15. The CDR3 nucleotides are TGCGCCAGCAGTAAATCGGCTAGCGGAAAGACCGACGAGCAGTACTTC. Translation: CASSKSASGKTDEQYF.

The chain couples TRBV19 to TRBJ2-1; TRBD2 agrees at 7 bases. The CDR3 extends over 12 amino acids. Germline CDR1 LNHDA, CDR2 SQIVND (reference sequence). The trim removed 6 bases at V and 14 bases at J, leaving 10 bases unmatched. CDR3 region: CASSPRGGEKFF. In DNA form, the CDR3 reads TGTGCCAGTAGCCCCCGTGGGGGGGAAAAGTTCTTC.

The V and J genes are TRBV12-5 and TRBJ2-5, with TRBD2 identical over 14 bases. CDR3 length equals 19 residues. The V gene end was trimmed by 5 bases and the J gene end by 9 bases; junction bases not matched to a gene: 20. Germline V CDR1 and CDR2: LGHNT, FRNRAP. The CDR3 DNA reads TGTGCTAGTGGTCCGAACGGGACTAGCGGGAGAGGACTCCCCGGGGCCCAGTACTTC. Its protein product is CASGPNGTSGRGLPGAQYF.

This clone was seen only a few times. Written as DNA, the CDR3 is TGTGCCTGGACATGCGGGTACTCCTACAATGAGCAGTTCTTC. Protein: CAWTCGYSYNEQFF. J is TRBJ2-1 and V is TRBV30, with a weak D call TRBD2 (5 bases). Germline lookup yields CDR1 GTSNPN and CDR2 SVGIG (reference sequence). This CDR3 has 14 residues. The V and J ends lost 4 bases and 0 bases respectively, with 10 bases between them.

The V gene is TRBV6-6, the J gene TRBJ1-2; maybe TRBD1 (5 bases). The V gene's germline CDR1 is MNHNY and CDR2 SVGAGI (reference sequence). V lost 3 bases, J lost 2 bases, and 10 bases lay in between. This CDR3 has 14 residues. CDR3 protein: CASSYETDNYGYTF. CDR3 in DNA: TGTGCCAGCAGTTATGAGACAGACAACTATGGCTACACCTTC.

This clone was seen just once. The rearrangement links TRBV6-6 to TRBJ2-1; D gene unclear. V was cut by 2 bases and J by 1 base, with 9 bases left in between. The CDR3 consists of 15 residues. Germline V gene data show CDR1 as MNHNY and CDR2 as SVGAGI (reference sequence). Here the CDR3 DNA reads TGTGCCAGCAGTTACGCCGCGGTATCCTACAATGAGCAGTTCTTC. It yields the protein CASSYAAVSYNEQFF.

The J gene is TRBJ2-1, the V gene TRBV18; D unclear. V was cut by 3 bases and J by 3 bases, with 6 bases left in between. The CDR3 runs to 13 residues. The germline CDR1 and CDR2 sequences are KGHSH and LQKENI. CDR3 sequence (DNA): TGTGCCAGCTCACCTGAGAGCTACAATGAGCAGTTCTTC. This gives the protein CASSPESYNEQFF.

CDR3 in DNA: TGTGCCAGCAGTTTCCAGCGGGAGGGTTACGAGCAGTACTTC. As protein: CASSFQREGYEQYF. The chain combines TRBV6-6 with TRBJ2-7; 10 nucleotides match TRBD2. V lost 4 bases and J lost 4; bases outside the gene matches: 4. This CDR3 is 14 amino acids long. The germline gives CDR1 MNHNY, CDR2 SVGAGI (reference sequence).

This chain connects TRBV7-2 to TRBJ2-3, with D perhaps TRBD1 (6 bases). V was shortened by 1 base and J by 4 bases, with 12 bases between the two germline ends. This CDR3 comprises 15 residues. The germline gives CDR1 SGHTA, CDR2 FQGNSA. CDR3 bases: TGTGCCAGCAGCTTAGTGGTTAGGGGGTCAGATACGCAGTATTTT. This sequence encodes CASSLVVRGSDTQYF.